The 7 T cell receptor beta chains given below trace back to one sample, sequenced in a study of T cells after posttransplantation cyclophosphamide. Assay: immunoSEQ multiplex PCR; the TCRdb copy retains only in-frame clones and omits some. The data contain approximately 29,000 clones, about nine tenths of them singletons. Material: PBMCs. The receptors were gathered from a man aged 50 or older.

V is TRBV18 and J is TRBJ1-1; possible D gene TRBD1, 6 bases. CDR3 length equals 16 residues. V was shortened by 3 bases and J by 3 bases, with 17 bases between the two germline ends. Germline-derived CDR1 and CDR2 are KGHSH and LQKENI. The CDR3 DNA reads TGTGCCAGCTCACCGAGTCCGACAGGAGGATACACTGAAGCTTTCTTT. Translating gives CASSPSPTGGYTEAFF. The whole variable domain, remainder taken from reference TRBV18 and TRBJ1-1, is NAGVMQNPRHLVRRRGQEARLRCSPMKGHSHVYWYRQLPEEGLKFMVYLQKENIIDESGMPKERFSAEFPKEGPSILRIQQVVRGDSAAYFCASSPSPTGGYTEAFFGQGTRLTVV.

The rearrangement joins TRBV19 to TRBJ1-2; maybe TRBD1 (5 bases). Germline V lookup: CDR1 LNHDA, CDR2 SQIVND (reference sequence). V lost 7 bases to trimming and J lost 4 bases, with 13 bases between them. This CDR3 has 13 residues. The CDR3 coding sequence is TGTGCCAGTAACTCAGGGAGGACCTATGGCTACACCTTC. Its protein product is CASNSGRTYGYTF.

CDR3: CASSGNRGHTEAFF. The DNA of the CDR3 is TGTGCCAGCAGTGGGAACAGGGGTCACACTGAAGCTTTCTTT. V is TRBV6-1 and J is TRBJ1-1; TRBD1 aligns across 7 bases. This CDR3 has 14 residues. The V and J ends lost 4 bases and 3 bases, in that order; junction bases with no gene match: 5. The germline gives CDR1 MNHNS, CDR2 SASEGT.

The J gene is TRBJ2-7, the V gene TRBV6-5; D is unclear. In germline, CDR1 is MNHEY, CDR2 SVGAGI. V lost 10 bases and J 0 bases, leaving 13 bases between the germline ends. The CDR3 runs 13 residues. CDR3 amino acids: CATARGDSYEQYF. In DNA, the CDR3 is TGTGCCACCGCTCGAGGCGACTCCTACGAGCAGTACTTC.

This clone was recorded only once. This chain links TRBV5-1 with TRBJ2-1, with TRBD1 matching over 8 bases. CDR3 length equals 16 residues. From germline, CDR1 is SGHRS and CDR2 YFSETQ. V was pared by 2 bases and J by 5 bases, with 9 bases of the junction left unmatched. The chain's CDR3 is CASSLHGTGGNNEQFF. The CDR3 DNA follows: TGCGCCAGCAGCTTACATGGGACAGGAGGTAACAATGAGCAGTTCTTC. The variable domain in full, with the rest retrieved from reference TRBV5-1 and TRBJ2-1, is KAGVTQTPRYLIKTRGQQVTLSCSPISGHRSVSWYQQTPGQGLQFLFEYFSETQRNKGNFPGRFSGRQFSNSRSEMNVSTLELGDSALYLCASSLHGTGGNNEQFFGPGTRLTVL.

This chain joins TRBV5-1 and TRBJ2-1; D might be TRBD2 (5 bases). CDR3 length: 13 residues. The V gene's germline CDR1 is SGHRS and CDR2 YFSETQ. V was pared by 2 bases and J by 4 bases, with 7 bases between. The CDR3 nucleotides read TGCGCCAGCAGCTTTGAGCGGTACAATGAGCAGTTCTTC. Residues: CASSFERYNEQFF.

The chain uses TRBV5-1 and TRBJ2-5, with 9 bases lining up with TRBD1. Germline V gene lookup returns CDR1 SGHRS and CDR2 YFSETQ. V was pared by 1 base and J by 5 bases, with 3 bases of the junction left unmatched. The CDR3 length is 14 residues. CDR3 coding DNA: TGCGCCAGCAGCTTGACAGGGGGCAAGGAGACCCAGTACTTC. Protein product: CASSLTGGKETQYF. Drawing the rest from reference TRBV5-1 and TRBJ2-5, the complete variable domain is KAGVTQTPRYLIKTRGQQVTLSCSPISGHRSVSWYQQTPGQGLQFLFEYFSETQRNKGNFPGRFSGRQFSNSRSEMNVSTLELGDSALYLCASSLTGGKETQYFGPGTRLLVL.